Following are 10 T cell receptor beta chains from one sample sequenced in a study of T-cell reconstitution after alpha-beta-depleted transplantation in children. Unique molecular identifiers were used to barcode this TCRbeta library. From the PCR reads, TCRdb called clonotypes with MiXCR, one entry per CDR3 protein. The table has 900,000 or so distinct CDR3 sequences, under 20% seen once. This specimen was PBMCs, mostly from graft donor cells, taken 360 days after TCRalphabeta/CD19-depleted stem cell transplant. Receptors originate from a male patient younger than 18 who had a stem cell transplant for acute lymphoblastic leukemia, so the T cells may come from the graft donor.

The rearrangement links TRBV10-3 to TRBJ2-1; TRBD1 matches 9 bases. Germline values: CDR1 ENHRY, CDR2 SYGVKD. The V segment lost 5 bases and the J segment 6 bases; nucleotides outside the gene matches: 8. CDR3 length: 15 amino acids. Written as DNA, the CDR3 is TGTGCCATCAGTTGGGGACAGGGAGTGAGCAATGAGCAGTTCTTC. Translation: CAISWGQGVSNEQFF.

This clonotype was recorded a few times. In nucleotides, the CDR3 is TGCGCCAGCAGCTTGTCTGTCGAGGGGCCCCAGCATTTT. Its translation is CASSLSVEGPQHF. The chain has TRBV5-1 and TRBJ1-5; D ambiguous. V lost 1 base and J 9 bases, leaving 11 bases between the germline ends. Germline V CDR1 and CDR2: SGHRS, YFSETQ. The CDR3 totals 13 residues.

This clonotype was observed a handful of times. The CDR3 loop is CASSLIGTSWGSSYEQYF. The CDR3, as DNA: TGCGCCAGCAGCTTGATTGGGACTAGCTGGGGGAGCTCCTACGAGCAGTACTTC. The chain is built from TRBV5-1 and TRBJ2-7, with TRBD2 identical over 9 bases. CDR3 length: 18 amino acids. The V gene's germline CDR1 is SGHRS and CDR2 YFSETQ. V shed 1 base, J shed 0 bases, and the junction held 11 bases outside the gene matches.

The CDR3 protein is CASSQDLITAPYEQYF. The DNA of the CDR3 is TGTGCCAGCAGCCAAGATCTAATAACAGCGCCCTACGAGCAGTACTTC. The genes are TRBV14 and TRBJ2-7; no clear D. This CDR3 is 16 amino acids long. Trimming cost V 0 bases and J 2 bases, with 14 bases left between them. In germline, CDR1 is SGHDN, CDR2 FVKESK. The variable domain in full, completed from reference TRBV14 and TRBJ2-7, reads EAGVTQFPSHSVIEKGQTVTLRCDPISGHDNLYWYRRVMGKEIKFLLHFVKESKQDESGMPNNRFLAERTGGTYSTLKVQPAELEDSGVYFCASSQDLITAPYEQYFGPGTRLTVT.

The genes are TRBV5-1 and TRBJ1-5, with D hard to call. The CDR3 covers 15 residues. V lost 0 bases, J lost 0 bases, and 7 bases lay in between. Germline V lookup: CDR1 SGHRS, CDR2 YFSETQ. In nucleotides, the CDR3 is TGCGCCAGCAGCTTGGGACCTTATAGCAATCAGCCCCAGCATTTT. This sequence encodes CASSLGPYSNQPQHF.

There are a few counts of this clonotype. The chain combines TRBV7-6 with TRBJ2-7; possible D gene TRBD2, 6 bases. Trimming cost V 3 bases and J 4 bases, with 16 bases left between them. The CDR3 extends over 15 amino acids. In germline, CDR1 is SGHVS, CDR2 FNYEAQ. As DNA, the CDR3 is TGTGCCAGCAGCTTGACCGGGACTGCCCCTTACGAGCAGTACTTC. This translates into CASSLTGTAPYEQYF.

J is TRBJ1-1 and V is TRBV7-8; D perhaps matches TRBD1 (5 bases). The ends were cut back, 3 bases at V and 0 bases at J, with 11 bases in the middle. CDR1 and CDR2 from the germline V gene are SGHVS and FQNEAQ. The CDR3 contains 15 residues. CDR3 loop: CASSFGGGMNTEAFF. CDR3 coding DNA: TGTGCCAGCAGCTTTGGCGGGGGGATGAACACTGAAGCTTTCTTT.

This clonotype was detected ten times or more. The chain employs TRBV4-1 and TRBJ2-7; 9 bases line up with TRBD1. The V gene end was trimmed by 1 base and the J gene end by 0 bases; junction bases not matched to a gene: 13. From germline, CDR1 is MGHRA and CDR2 YSYEKL. CDR3 length equals 19 residues. CDR3 DNA sequence: TGCGCCAGCAGCCAAGCCTGGGACAGGGAGACATCCTACTCCTACGAGCAGTACTTC. As protein: CASSQAWDRETSYSYEQYF.

This clonotype was counted many times. This chain uses TRBV12-3 or TRBV12-4 with TRBJ1-6, with a tentative D call TRBD1 (5 bases). CDR3 length: 14 amino acids. V shed 0 bases and J shed 7 bases, with 7 bases lying between them. CDR3 nucleotides: TGTGCCAGCAGTTTAGCGGGACTCAATTCACCCCTCCACTTT. This codes for CASSLAGLNSPLHF.

This clonotype appeared a few times. This chain joins TRBV3-1 and TRBJ2-7; TRBD2 is a possible D gene (6 bases). The CDR3 contains 13 residues. Germline V CDR1 and CDR2: LGHDT, YNNKEL (reference sequence). V lost 6 bases and J lost 7, with 16 bases in between. CDR3 sequence reads: CASSRGASWEQYF. In DNA, the CDR3 is TGTGCCAGCAGTCGCGGGGCATCTTGGGAGCAGTACTTC.